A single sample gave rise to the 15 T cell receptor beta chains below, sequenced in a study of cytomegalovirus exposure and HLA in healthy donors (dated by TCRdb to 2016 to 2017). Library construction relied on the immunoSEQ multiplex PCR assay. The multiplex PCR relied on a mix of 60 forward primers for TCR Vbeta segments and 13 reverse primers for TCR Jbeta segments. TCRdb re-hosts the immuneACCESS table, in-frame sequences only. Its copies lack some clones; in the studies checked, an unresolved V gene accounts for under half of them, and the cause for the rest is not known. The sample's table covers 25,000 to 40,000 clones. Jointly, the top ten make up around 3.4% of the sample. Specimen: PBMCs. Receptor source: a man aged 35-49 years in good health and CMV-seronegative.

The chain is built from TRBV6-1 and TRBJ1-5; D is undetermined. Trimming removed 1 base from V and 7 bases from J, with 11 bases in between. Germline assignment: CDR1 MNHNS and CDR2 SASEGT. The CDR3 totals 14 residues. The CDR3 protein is CASSEGRSEQPQHF. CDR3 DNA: TGTGCCAGCAGTGAAGGTCGGTCGGAGCAGCCCCAGCATTTT.

CDR3 region: CANHAYIYGTGKNYGYTF. The DNA of the CDR3 is TGTGCCAACCACGCCTACATCTACGGGACAGGAAAAAACTATGGCTACACCTTC. The genes are TRBV21-1 and TRBJ1-2; the DNA was not used to check the table's D call, TRBD1. TRBV21-1 is a pseudogene locus. This CDR3 comprises 18 residues.

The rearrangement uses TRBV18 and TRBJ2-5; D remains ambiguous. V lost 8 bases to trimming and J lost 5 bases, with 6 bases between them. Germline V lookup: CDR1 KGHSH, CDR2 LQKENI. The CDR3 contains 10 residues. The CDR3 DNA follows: TGTGCCAGCCCCGTGGAGACCCAGTACTTC. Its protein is CASPVETQYF.

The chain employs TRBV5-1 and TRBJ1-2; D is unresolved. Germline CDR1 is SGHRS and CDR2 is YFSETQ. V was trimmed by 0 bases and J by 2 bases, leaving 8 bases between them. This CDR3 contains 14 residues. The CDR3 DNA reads TGCGCCAGCAGCTTGGACTCCAGGAACTATGGCTACACCTTC. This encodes CASSLDSRNYGYTF.

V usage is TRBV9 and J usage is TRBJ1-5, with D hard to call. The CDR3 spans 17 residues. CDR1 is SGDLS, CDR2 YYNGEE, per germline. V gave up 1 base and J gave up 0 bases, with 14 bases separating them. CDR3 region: CASSVNPTHDSNQPQHF. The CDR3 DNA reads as TGTGCCAGCAGCGTAAACCCGACACATGATAGCAATCAGCCCCAGCATTTT.

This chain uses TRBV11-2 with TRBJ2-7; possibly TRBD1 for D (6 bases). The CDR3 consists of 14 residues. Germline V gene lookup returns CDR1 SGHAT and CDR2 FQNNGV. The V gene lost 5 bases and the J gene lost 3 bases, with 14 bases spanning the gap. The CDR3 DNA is TGTGCCAGCAGCCTTTTTGAAGGGGGCTACGAGCAGTACTTC. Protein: CASSLFEGGYEQYF.

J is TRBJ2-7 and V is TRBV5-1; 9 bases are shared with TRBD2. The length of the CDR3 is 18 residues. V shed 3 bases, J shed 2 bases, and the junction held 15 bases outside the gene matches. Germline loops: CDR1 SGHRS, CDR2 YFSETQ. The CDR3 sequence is CASSWTGGRGSGPYEQYF. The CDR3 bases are TGCGCCAGCAGCTGGACTGGCGGGAGGGGGTCGGGGCCCTACGAGCAGTACTTC.

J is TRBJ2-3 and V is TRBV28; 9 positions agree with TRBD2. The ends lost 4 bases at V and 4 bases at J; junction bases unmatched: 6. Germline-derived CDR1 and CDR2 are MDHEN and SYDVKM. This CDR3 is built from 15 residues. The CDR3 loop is CASSYSGRRADTQYF. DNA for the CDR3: TGTGCCAGCAGTTATAGCGGGAGAAGGGCAGATACGCAGTATTTT.

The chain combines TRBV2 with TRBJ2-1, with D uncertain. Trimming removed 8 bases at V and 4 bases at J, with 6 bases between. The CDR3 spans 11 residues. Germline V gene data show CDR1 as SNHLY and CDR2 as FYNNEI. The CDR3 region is CASEVYNEQFF. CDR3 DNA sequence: TGTGCCAGCGAGGTTTACAATGAGCAGTTCTTC.

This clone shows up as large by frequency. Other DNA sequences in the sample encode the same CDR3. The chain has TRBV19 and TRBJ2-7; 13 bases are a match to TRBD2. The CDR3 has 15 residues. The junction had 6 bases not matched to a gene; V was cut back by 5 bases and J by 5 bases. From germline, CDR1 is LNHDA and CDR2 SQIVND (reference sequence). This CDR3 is CASSRTSGSVDEQYF. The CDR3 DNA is TGTGCCAGTAGTCGGACTAGCGGGAGCGTTGACGAGCAGTACTTC.

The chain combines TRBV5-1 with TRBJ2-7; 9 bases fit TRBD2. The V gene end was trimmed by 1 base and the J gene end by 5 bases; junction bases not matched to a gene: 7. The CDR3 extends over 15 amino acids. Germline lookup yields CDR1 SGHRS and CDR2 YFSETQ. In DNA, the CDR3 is TGCGCCAGCAGCTTGTCTTCGCGGGAGGGTCACGAGCAGTACTTC. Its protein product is CASSLSSREGHEQYF.

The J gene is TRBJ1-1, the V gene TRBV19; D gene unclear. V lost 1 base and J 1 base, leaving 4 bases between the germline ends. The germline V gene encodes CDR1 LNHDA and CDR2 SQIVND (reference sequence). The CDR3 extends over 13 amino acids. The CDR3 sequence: CASSIGGNTEAFF. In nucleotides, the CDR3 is TGTGCCAGTAGTATAGGAGGGAACACTGAAGCTTTCTTT.

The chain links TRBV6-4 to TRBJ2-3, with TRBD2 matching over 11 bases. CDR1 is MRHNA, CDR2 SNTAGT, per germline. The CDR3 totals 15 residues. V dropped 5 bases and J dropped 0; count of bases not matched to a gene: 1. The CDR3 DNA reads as TGTGCCAGCAGTCGACTAGCGGGGAGCACAGATACGCAGTATTTT. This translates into CASSRLAGSTDTQYF.

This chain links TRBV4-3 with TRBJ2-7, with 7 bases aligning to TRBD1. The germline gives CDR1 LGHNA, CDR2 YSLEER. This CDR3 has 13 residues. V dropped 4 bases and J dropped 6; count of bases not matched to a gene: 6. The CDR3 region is CASSRLRDSEQYF. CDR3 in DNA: TGCGCCAGCAGCCGTCTCCGGGACAGCGAGCAGTACTTC.

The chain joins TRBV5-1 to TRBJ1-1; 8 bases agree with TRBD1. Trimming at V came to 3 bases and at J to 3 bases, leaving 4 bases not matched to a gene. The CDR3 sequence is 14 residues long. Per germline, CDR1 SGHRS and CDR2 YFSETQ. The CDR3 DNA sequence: TGCGCCAGCAGCTCCCAGGGACAGGACACTGAAGCTTTCTTT. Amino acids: CASSSQGQDTEAFF.